This T cell receptor (beta chain) appears in the sequencing data of a study of radiotherapy plus CTLA-4 blockade in lung cancer. Study background: Roughly a sixth of enrolled patients responded objectively, and over 30% had disease control. Study conclusions and caveats: In blood, early T cell clone dynamics reportedly predicted response best, together with interferon-beta.

Assay used: immunoSEQ multiplex PCR; TCRdb lists only in-frame clones, some missing. The table records about 38,000 clones, 70% to 85% of them present only once. After removal of 1 base from V and 4 bases from J, the junction contained 8 bases not matched to a gene. Germline values: CDR1 SGHRS, CDR2 YFSETQ. The CDR3 is 16 amino acids. Turning to this clone: Its antigen is currently unknown.

This TCR was recovered from a human donor with non-small cell lung cancer who had stable disease on radiotherapy plus ipilimumab. This chain links TRBV5-1 with TRBJ1-1; 9 nucleotides agree with TRBD1. The sequences come from peripheral blood, collected from a patient treated with radiotherapy plus ipilimumab. The CDR3 region has the DNA TGCGCCAGCAGCTTGCGCGGGGACAGGGAGGCCACTGAAGCTTTCTTT. This gives the protein CASSLRGDREATEAFF.